Listed here are 32 T cell receptor beta chains from one sample, sequenced in a study of CD8 T cells in Susac syndrome. RNA was extracted with the RNeasy kit, and a quantity of roughly 0.45 to 1 ug was reverse transcribed using random hexamers. TCRdb re-called the immunoSEQ multiplex PCR reads through MiXCR, storing one row per CDR3 protein. The repertoire holds 130,000 or so distinct CDR3 sequences, with roughly 94% as singletons. The source material was CD8+ T cells from PBMCs. All receptors derive from a human donor with Susac syndrome.

The J gene is TRBJ1-2, the V gene TRBV5-1, with 7 nucleotides matching TRBD1. Germline V gene sequence: CDR1 SGHRS, CDR2 YFSETQ. V trimming: 0 bases; J trimming: 4 bases; junction bases outside the gene matches: 9. CDR3 length: 16 residues. CDR3 DNA: TGCGCCAGCAGCTTGGCCCCGGGACAGCTAATCTATGGCTACACCTTC. Protein: CASSLAPGQLIYGYTF.

J is TRBJ2-7 and V is TRBV7-9; a possible D gene is TRBD1 (6 bases). CDR1 is SEHNR, CDR2 FQNEAQ, per germline (reference sequence). V was pared by 11 bases and J by 2 bases, with 13 bases between. The CDR3 is made up of 12 amino acids. CDR3 sequence (DNA): TGTGCCCTTGGCAGGGGTACCTACGAGCAGTACTTC. Translation: CALGRGTYEQYF.

V is TRBV7-9 and J is TRBJ2-5; 8 bases match TRBD2. Germline V gives CDR1 SEHNR, CDR2 FQNEAQ (reference sequence). The V and J ends lost 5 bases and 5 bases, in that order; junction bases with no gene match: 4. CDR3 length equals 13 residues. The CDR3 loop is CASSTSSGETQYF. The CDR3 nucleotides are TGTGCCAGCAGCACCTCTAGCGGGGAGACCCAGTACTTC.

This clonotype was counted once. The gene calls are TRBV4-1 and TRBJ2-7; TRBD1 matches at 10 bases. The V gene end was trimmed by 4 bases and the J gene end by 4 bases; junction bases not matched to a gene: 7. This CDR3 comprises 15 residues. Germline CDR1 MGHRA, CDR2 YSYEKL. CDR3 in DNA: TGCGCCAGCAGCCGCCAGACAGGGGGCTTATACGAGCAGTACTTC. The encoded protein is CASSRQTGGLYEQYF.

The rearrangement joins TRBV7-9 to TRBJ1-5; 8 positions agree with TRBD1. CDR1 and CDR2 from the germline V gene are SEHNR and FQNEAQ (reference sequence). The CDR3 totals 17 residues. V was clipped by 0 bases and J by 7 bases; unmatched bases: 11. This chain's CDR3 is CASSLAVGGQVGQPQHF. The CDR3 coding sequence is TGTGCCAGCAGCTTAGCAGTTGGGGGACAGGTGGGACAGCCCCAGCATTTT.

This rearrangement joins TRBV7-2 to TRBJ1-6; TRBD1 matches at 9 bases. Germline V gene sequence: CDR1 SGHTA, CDR2 FQGNSA. CDR3 length: 13 amino acids. Trimming cost V 7 bases and J 11 bases; bases outside gene matches: 6. In DNA, the CDR3 is TGTGCCAGCACGGGACAGGGCGGGACACCCCTCCACTTT. Encoded protein: CASTGQGGTPLHF.

The rearrangement uses TRBV4-1 and TRBJ2-1; maybe TRBD2 (7 bases). The length of the CDR3 is 16 residues. The ends were cut back, 1 base at V and 5 bases at J, with 15 bases in the middle. Germline V gene sequence: CDR1 MGHRA, CDR2 YSYEKL. In DNA, the CDR3 is TGCGCCAGCAGCCAAGTGGTGGGGGGGGCCAACAATGAGCAGTTCTTC. It encodes CASSQVVGGANNEQFF.

The chain employs TRBV29-1 and TRBJ1-2, with a possible D match to TRBD1 (5 bases). Germline lookup yields CDR1 SQVTM and CDR2 ANQGSEA. V lost 7 bases to trimming and J lost 2 bases, with 17 bases between them. The CDR3 is 14 amino acids. In nucleotides, the CDR3 is TGCAGCGACCGAGGGGCGTCGTCCAACTATGGCTACACCTTC. It yields the protein CSDRGASSNYGYTF.

The rearrangement uses TRBV5-4 and TRBJ2-3; 10 bases are shared with TRBD2. V gave up 0 bases and J gave up 1 base; unmatched junction bases: 5. CDR3 length: 17 residues. Germline CDR1 reads SGHNT; CDR2 reads YYREEE (reference sequence). Written as DNA, the CDR3 is TGTGCCAGCAGCTTGGCCTTCGGGACTAGCGGCACAGATACGCAGTATTTT. It yields the protein CASSLAFGTSGTDTQYF.

The chain joins TRBV9 to TRBJ1-1; D call uncertain. Germline assignment: CDR1 SGDLS and CDR2 YYNGEE. CDR3 length: 15 amino acids. V was pared by 4 bases and J by 6 bases, with 19 bases between. The DNA of the CDR3 is TGTGCCAGCAGCCATAAAGACGGGTTGCGACCTGAAGCTTTCTTT. This codes for CASSHKDGLRPEAFF.

CDR3 loop: CASRRDSHNEQFF. CDR3 DNA: TGTGCCAGCAGGCGGGACAGCCACAATGAGCAGTTCTTC. The gene calls are TRBV6-6 and TRBJ2-1, with D possibly being TRBD1 (7 bases). V was pared by 6 bases and J by 5 bases, with 11 bases between. The CDR3 covers 13 residues. Per germline, CDR1 MNHNY and CDR2 SVGAGI (reference sequence).

The genes are TRBV24-1 and TRBJ2-7; D is possibly TRBD2 (5 bases). This CDR3 has 14 residues. Trimming pared 5 bases from V and 1 base from J, leaving 11 bases between. Per the germline V gene, CDR1 is KGHDR and CDR2 is SFDVKD. CDR3 amino acids: CATSADAGSYEQYF. The CDR3 region has the DNA TGTGCCACCAGTGCGGACGCGGGTTCCTACGAGCAGTACTTC.

The chain carries TRBV13 and TRBJ2-7, with 9 bases lining up with TRBD2. Germline CDR1 PRHDT, CDR2 FYEKMQ (reference sequence). The CDR3 totals 14 residues. The trim removed 8 bases at V and 2 bases at J, leaving 7 bases unmatched. CDR3 in DNA: TGTGCCAGCGGACCTAGCGGGAACACCTACGAGCAGTACTTC. Encoded protein: CASGPSGNTYEQYF.

The rearrangement joins TRBV11-2 to TRBJ2-3; 7 bases fit TRBD1. CDR1 and CDR2 from the germline V gene are SGHAT and FQNNGV. The CDR3 has 18 amino acids. J lost 4 bases, V lost 3 bases, and 16 bases had no gene match. This CDR3 reads CASSFRETGKLPPDTQYF. CDR3 DNA: TGTGCCAGCAGCTTTAGGGAGACAGGGAAGCTACCCCCAGATACGCAGTATTTT.

This clonotype was recorded only once. This sequence joins TRBV29-1 and TRBJ2-3; TRBD2 matches at 10 bases. V lost 3 bases, J lost 5 bases, and 8 bases stayed unmatched. CDR1 is SQVTM, CDR2 ANQGSEA, per germline. This CDR3 contains 15 residues. CDR3 in DNA: TGCAGCGTTGAGGCTAGCGGGGGCCTTGGAGATACGCAGTATTTT. Translated, it gives CSVEASGGLGDTQYF.

V gene TRBV27 combines with J gene TRBJ2-3; D uncertain. V shed 3 bases and J shed 1 base, with 11 bases lying between them. Germline V gene data show CDR1 as MNHEY and CDR2 as SMNVEV (reference sequence). The CDR3 covers 15 residues. The CDR3 sequence: CASSLTDGRTDTQYF. As DNA, the CDR3 is TGTGCCAGCAGTTTGACCGACGGGCGCACAGATACGCAGTATTTT.

The chain uses TRBV21-1 and TRBJ1-2; the D call in the table, TRBD1, was not verified against the DNA. TRBV21-1 is described as a pseudogene. The CDR3 has 19 residues. The CDR3 DNA sequence: TGTGCCAGCAGCAAAGCCATACCGACAGGGGGCCATCCTAACTATGGCTACACCTTC. This codes for CASSKAIPTGGHPNYGYTF.

The chain is built from TRBV19 and TRBJ2-5; D remains ambiguous. Between the trimmed V and J ends, which lost 6 bases and 5 bases, there was a span of 13 bases. The germline V gene encodes CDR1 LNHDA and CDR2 SQIVND (reference sequence). CDR3 size: 13 residues. The CDR3 bases are TGTGCCAGTAGGACGACATCCACGGAGACCCAGTACTTC. Translating gives CASRTTSTETQYF. The whole variable domain, filled in from reference TRBV19 and TRBJ2-5, reads DGGITQSPKYLFRKEGQNVTLSCEQNLNHDAMYWYRQDPGQGLRLIYYSQIVNDFQKGDIAEGYSVSREKKESFPLTVTSAQKNPTAFYLCASRTTSTETQYFGPGTRLLVL.

This clonotype turned up a few times. The chain is built from TRBV6-1 and TRBJ1-1; TRBD1 matches at 9 bases. The CDR3 spans 13 residues. The ends lost 5 bases at V and 5 bases at J; junction bases unmatched: 3. Germline V CDR1 and CDR2: MNHNS, SASEGT. In nucleotides, the CDR3 is TGTGCCAGCAGTACACAGGGGGCAACTGAAGCTTTCTTT. This gives the protein CASSTQGATEAFF.

V usage is TRBV3-1 and J usage is TRBJ2-3; TRBD2 might be the D (6 bases). Per the germline V gene, CDR1 is LGHDT and CDR2 is YNNKEL (reference sequence). CDR3 length: 15 residues. V shed 1 base and J shed 6 bases, with 14 bases lying between them. The CDR3 sequence: CASSQGTSSLDTQYF. CDR3 in DNA: TGTGCCAGCAGCCAAGGTACTAGCTCCCTCGATACGCAGTATTTT.

The rearrangement links TRBV5-4 to TRBJ2-1, with D unclear. Trimming left V 2 bases short and J 5 bases short, with 5 bases between. CDR3 length equals 12 residues. In germline, CDR1 is SGHNT, CDR2 YYREEE (reference sequence). CDR3 region: CASSFSHNEQFF. Written as DNA, the CDR3 is TGTGCCAGCAGCTTCAGTCACAATGAGCAGTTCTTC.

The chain joins TRBV20-1 to TRBJ1-2; TRBD1 matches at 9 bases. The CDR3 extends over 15 amino acids. Germline V gene sequence: CDR1 DFQATT, CDR2 SNEGSKA (reference sequence). The J segment lost 5 bases and the V segment lost 0 bases, leaving 7 bases of the junction unmatched. CDR3 in amino acids: CSARDRSGQGYGYTF. The CDR3, as DNA: TGCAGTGCTAGAGATCGGTCGGGACAGGGATATGGCTACACCTTC.

V usage is TRBV29-1 and J usage is TRBJ1-2; TRBD1 might be the D (6 bases). Deletions cut 8 bases from V and 2 bases from J, with 15 bases between. This CDR3 comprises 13 residues. The germline V gene has CDR1 SQVTM and CDR2 ANQGSEA. The CDR3: CSYRGGSNYGYTF. CDR3 bases: TGCAGCTATCGGGGGGGCTCCAACTATGGCTACACCTTC.

The chain recombines TRBV20-1 with TRBJ2-7; TRBD2 matches 13 bases. The V gene end was trimmed by 6 bases and the J gene end by 4 bases; junction bases not matched to a gene: 3. The CDR3 is 13 residues long. The germline CDR1 and CDR2 sequences are DFQATT and SNEGSKA (reference sequence). CDR3 sequence reads: CSAGLAGSYEQYF. The CDR3 nucleotides are TGCAGTGCGGGACTAGCGGGGTCGTACGAGCAGTACTTC.

The chain recombines TRBV6-2 or TRBV6-3 with TRBJ2-1, with 9 nucleotides matching TRBD1. The CDR3 sequence is 19 residues long. CDR1 and CDR2 from the germline V gene are MNHEY and SVGEGT. Trimming at V came to 8 bases and at J to 0 bases, leaving 17 bases not matched to a gene. Here the CDR3 DNA reads TGTGCCAGCTTGAAAAGGCACAGGGGGCTCCTGAGCTCCTACAATGAGCAGTTCTTC. Amino acids: CASLKRHRGLLSSYNEQFF.

The CDR3, as DNA: TGTGCCAGTAGCTGGGGGTCCAAAGGGGAAGGTACGCAGTATTTT. Amino acid sequence: CASSWGSKGEGTQYF. The rearrangement links TRBV19 to TRBJ2-3, with D perhaps being TRBD1 or TRBD2 (5 bases each). The CDR3 sequence is 15 residues long. The germline V and J ends were trimmed by 6 bases and 8 bases, with 21 bases remaining between them. Germline CDR1 LNHDA, CDR2 SQIVND (reference sequence).

V and J are TRBV4-3 and TRBJ2-1, with no clear D. V was cut by 0 bases and J by 0 bases, with 9 bases left in between. CDR3 length equals 16 residues. In germline, CDR1 is LGHNA, CDR2 YSLEER. CDR3 protein: CASSQDKYSSYNEQFF. The CDR3 DNA sequence: TGCGCCAGCAGCCAAGATAAATATAGCTCCTACAATGAGCAGTTCTTC.

The V gene is TRBV4-1, the J gene TRBJ2-5, with 8 bases fitting TRBD2. This CDR3 has 15 residues. Germline loops: CDR1 MGHRA, CDR2 YSYEKL. V trimming: 1 base; J trimming: 2 bases; junction bases outside the gene matches: 3. Written as DNA, the CDR3 is TGCGCCAGCAGCCAAGTTACTAGCGGTCAAGAGACCCAGTACTTC. Amino acid sequence: CASSQVTSGQETQYF.

The rearrangement links TRBV5-1 to TRBJ2-6; D is possibly TRBD1 (5 bases). Deletions cut 4 bases from V and 0 bases from J, with 11 bases between. This CDR3 is 16 amino acids long. Germline values: CDR1 SGHRS, CDR2 YFSETQ. The CDR3 DNA follows: TGCGCCAGCAGCACTCGACAGCGCTCTGGGGCCAACGTCCTGACTTTC. Protein product: CASSTRQRSGANVLTF.

The chain joins TRBV4-1 to TRBJ2-7, with D perhaps matching TRBD2 (6 bases). This CDR3 is 15 amino acids long. Germline V lookup: CDR1 MGHRA, CDR2 YSYEKL. The V gene lost 1 base and the J gene lost 2 bases, with 12 bases spanning the gap. CDR3 in amino acids: CASSQVAGPPYEQYF. The CDR3 DNA reads TGCGCCAGCAGCCAAGTCGCGGGACCTCCCTACGAGCAGTACTTC.

In its sample, this clonotype was seen once. The chain joins TRBV4-2 to TRBJ2-3, with TRBD2 identical over 15 bases. The CDR3 runs to 16 residues. The V gene end was trimmed by 4 bases and the J gene end by 5 bases; junction bases not matched to a gene: 4. CDR1 LGHNA and CDR2 YNFKEQ come from the germline V gene. The CDR3 protein is CASSPWTSGGEDTQYF. The DNA for the CDR3 is TGTGCCAGCAGCCCTTGGACTAGCGGGGGGGAAGATACGCAGTATTTT.

The J gene is TRBJ2-1, the V gene TRBV18; tentatively, D is TRBD1 (6 bases). The CDR3 covers 15 residues. The V end was cut by 3 bases, the J end by 1 base, with 10 bases between. CDR1 KGHSH and CDR2 LQKENI come from the germline V gene. CDR3 sequence (DNA): TGTGCCAGCTCACCGGGGGCAGGGTCCTACAATGAGCAGTTCTTC. Encoded protein: CASSPGAGSYNEQFF.